This TCR beta chain was identified in a study of T cells in women clearing cervical HPV infection. For the study at large: Cases: HPV16-related CIN3 or worse on histology, a couple of invasive cancers. Controls gave blood once infection was undetectable; cases at lesion identification.

Worth noting for this clone: The read stops 3 residues short of the end of the CDR3; the missing end is completed from the germline J gene.

Here immunoSEQ multiplex PCR was the method, and the copy in TCRdb shows in-frame clones only, minus some. The sample has roughly 12,000 clones; the top ten hold 10%. CDR3 length: 14 amino acids. Germline CDR1 is SGHRS and CDR2 is YFSETQ. J was trimmed by 6 bases and V by 4 bases; bases with no gene match: 4. The sequence was obtained from a woman aged 18 to 75 with a cervical HPV16 infection that either progressed to CIN3+ or cleared (not recorded which). The chain carries TRBV5-1 and TRBJ2-2; 9 bases align to TRBD1. Sequenced: blood buffy coat. CDR3 in amino acids: CASSLRTGAGELFF. The sequenced CDR3 bases are TGCGCCAGCAGCCTGAGGACAGGGGCCGGGGAG.